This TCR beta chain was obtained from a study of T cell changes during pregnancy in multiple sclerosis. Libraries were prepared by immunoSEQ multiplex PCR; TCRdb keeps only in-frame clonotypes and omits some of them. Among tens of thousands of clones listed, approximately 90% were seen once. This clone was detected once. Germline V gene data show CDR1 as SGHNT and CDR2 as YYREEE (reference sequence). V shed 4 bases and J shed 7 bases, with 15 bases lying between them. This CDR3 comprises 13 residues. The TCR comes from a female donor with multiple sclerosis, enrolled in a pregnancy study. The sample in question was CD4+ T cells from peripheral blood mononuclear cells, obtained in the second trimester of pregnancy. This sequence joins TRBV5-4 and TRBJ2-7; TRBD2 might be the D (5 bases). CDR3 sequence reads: CASSGPGSREQYF. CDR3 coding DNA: TGTGCCAGCAGCGGGCCGGGAAGTCGGGAGCAGTACTTC.